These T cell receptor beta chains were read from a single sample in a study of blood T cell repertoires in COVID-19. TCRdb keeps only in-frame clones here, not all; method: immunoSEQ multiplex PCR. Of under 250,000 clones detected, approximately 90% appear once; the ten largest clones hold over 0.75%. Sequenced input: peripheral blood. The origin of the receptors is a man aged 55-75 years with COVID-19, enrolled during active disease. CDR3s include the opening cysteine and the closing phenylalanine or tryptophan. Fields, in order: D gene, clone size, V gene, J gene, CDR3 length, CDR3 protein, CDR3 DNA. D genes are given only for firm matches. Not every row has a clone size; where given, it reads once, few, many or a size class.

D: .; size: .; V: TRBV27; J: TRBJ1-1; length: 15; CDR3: CASSLFVRLNTEAFF; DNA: TGTGCCAGCAGTTTATTTGTCAGGTTGAACACTGAAGCTTTCTTT
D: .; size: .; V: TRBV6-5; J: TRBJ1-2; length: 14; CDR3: CASSYLARGHGYTF; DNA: TGTGCCAGCAGTTACCTGGCCAGGGGACATGGCTACACCTTC
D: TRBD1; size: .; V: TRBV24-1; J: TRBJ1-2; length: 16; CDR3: CATSDSRDREAYGYTF; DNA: TGTGCCACCAGTGACAGCCGGGACAGGGAAGCCTATGGCTACACCTTC
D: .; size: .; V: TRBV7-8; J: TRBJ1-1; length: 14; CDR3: CASVQGTANTEAFF; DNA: TGTGCCAGCGTTCAGGGCACAGCGAACACTGAAGCTTTCTTT
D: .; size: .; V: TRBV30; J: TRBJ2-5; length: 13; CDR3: CAWSPRGQETQYF; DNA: TGTGCCTGGAGTCCGCGCGGCCAAGAGACCCAGTACTTC
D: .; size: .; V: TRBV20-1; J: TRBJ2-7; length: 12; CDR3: CSASWGLYEQYF; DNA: TGCAGTGCTAGTTGGGGGCTCTACGAGCAGTACTTC
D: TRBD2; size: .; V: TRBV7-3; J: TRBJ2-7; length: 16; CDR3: CASSSRTSGRGYEQYF; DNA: TGTGCCAGCAGCTCCAGGACTAGCGGGAGAGGGTACGAGCAGTACTTC
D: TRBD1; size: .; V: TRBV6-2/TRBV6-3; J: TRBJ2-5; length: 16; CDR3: CASSRGQGALQETQYF; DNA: TGTGCCAGCAGTAGGGGACAGGGGGCGTTACAAGAGACCCAGTACTTC
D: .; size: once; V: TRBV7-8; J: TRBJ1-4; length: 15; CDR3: CASSLVLQAKEKLFF; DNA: TGTGCCAGCAGCTTAGTCTTGCAGGCCAAAGAAAAACTGTTTTTT
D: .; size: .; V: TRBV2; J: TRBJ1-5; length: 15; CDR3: CASSDRTGTNQPQHF; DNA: TGTGCCAGCAGTGATAGGACGGGGACAAATCAGCCCCAGCATTTT
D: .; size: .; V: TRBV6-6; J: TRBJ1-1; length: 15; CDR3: CASTLTSAGIEQAFF; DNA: TGTGCCAGCACCCTTACTTCGGCAGGGATAGAACAAGCTTTCTTT
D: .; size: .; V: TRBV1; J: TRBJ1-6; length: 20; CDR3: CTSSLKPGGQASSYNSPLHF; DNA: TGCACCAGCAGCCTCAAGCCGGGAGGGCAGGCAAGCTCCTATAATTCACCCCTCCACTTT
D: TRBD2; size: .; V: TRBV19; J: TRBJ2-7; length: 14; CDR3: CASRPRGDRYEQYF; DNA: TGTGCCAGTAGACCGCGGGGGGACCGCTACGAGCAGTACTTC
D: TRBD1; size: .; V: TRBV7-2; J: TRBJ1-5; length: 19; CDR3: CASSLGGRDRMGSNQPQHF; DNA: TGTGCCAGCAGCTTAGGCGGACGGGACAGAATGGGTAGCAATCAGCCCCAGCATTTT
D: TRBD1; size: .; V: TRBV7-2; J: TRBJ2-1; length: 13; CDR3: CASSFTGANEQFF; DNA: TGTGCCAGCAGCTTTACAGGGGCTAATGAGCAGTTCTTC
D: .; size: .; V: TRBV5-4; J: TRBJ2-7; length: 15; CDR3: CASSLLQGSSYEQYF; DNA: TGTGCCAGCAGCTTGTTGCAGGGGTCCTCCTACGAGCAGTACTTC
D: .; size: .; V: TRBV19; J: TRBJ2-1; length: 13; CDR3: CASSIVAGWEQFF; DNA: TGTGCCAGTAGTATAGTCGCGGGCTGGGAGCAGTTCTTC
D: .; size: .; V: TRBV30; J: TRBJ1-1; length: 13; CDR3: CAWSVRVGTEAFF; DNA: TGTGCCTGGAGTGTCAGGGTTGGCACTGAAGCTTTCTTT
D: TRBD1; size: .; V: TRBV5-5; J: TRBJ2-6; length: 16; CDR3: CASSPVRGSGANVLTF; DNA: TGTGCCAGCAGCCCAGTCAGGGGGTCTGGGGCCAACGTCCTGACTTTC
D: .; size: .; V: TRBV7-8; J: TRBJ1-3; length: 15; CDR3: CASSLERQRSNTIYF; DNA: TGTGCCAGCAGCTTGGAGAGGCAGCGATCAAACACCATATATTTT